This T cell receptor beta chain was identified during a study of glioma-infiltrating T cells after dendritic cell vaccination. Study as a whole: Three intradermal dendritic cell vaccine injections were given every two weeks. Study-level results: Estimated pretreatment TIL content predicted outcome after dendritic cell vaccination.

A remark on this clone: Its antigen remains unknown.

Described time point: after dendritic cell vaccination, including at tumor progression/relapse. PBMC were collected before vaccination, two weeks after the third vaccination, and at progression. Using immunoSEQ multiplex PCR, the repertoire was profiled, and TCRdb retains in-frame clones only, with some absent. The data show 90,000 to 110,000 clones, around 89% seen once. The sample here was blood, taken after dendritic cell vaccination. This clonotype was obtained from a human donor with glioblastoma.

CDR3 nucleotide sequence: TGCGCCAGCAGCTTGGGGAGTCCCCCAACCTACGAGCAGTACTTC. Translated: CASSLGSPPTYEQYF. V gene TRBV5-1 combines with J gene TRBJ2-7, with D hard to call. The germline V and J ends were trimmed by 0 bases and 2 bases, with 12 bases remaining between them. This CDR3 has 15 amino acids. Per the germline V gene, CDR1 is SGHRS and CDR2 is YFSETQ.